This record concerns one TCR beta chain sequence. Germline loops: CDR1 MNHEY, CDR2 SVGAGI. The CDR3 covers 16 residues. Between the trimmed V and J ends, which lost 2 bases and 0 bases, there was a span of 13 bases. This entry is derived from a study of cytomegalovirus exposure and HLA in healthy donors. Study details: Later analysis reported that the roughly 120 validation repertoires shared the platform of the 650 to 700 first-cohort repertoires.

Using immunoSEQ multiplex PCR, the repertoire was profiled, and TCRdb retains in-frame clones only, with some absent. The sample gives about 160,000 clones, around 81% of which show up once; about 2% is in the top ten. The sample taken for sequencing was PBMCs. The rearrangement uses TRBV6-5 and TRBJ1-2, with D uncertain. The source is a man under 40 in good health and CMV-seropositive. The CDR3 here is CASSYLWKGANYGYTF. The DNA for the CDR3 is TGTGCCAGCAGTTACCTTTGGAAGGGAGCTAACTATGGCTACACCTTC.